Listed below are T cell receptor beta chains from one sample, sequenced in a study of blood T cells in healthy people across ages. MiXCR, run by TCRdb on the 5' RACE reads, gives a single entry per CDR3 protein. The profile shows roughly 2 million distinct CDR3 sequences, approximately 50% of them singletons. The specimen was blood. These receptors came from a woman in her forties in good health. The CDR3 runs from the conserved cysteine through the conserved F or W.

CTSSLAGIREQFF | TRBJ2-1 | TRBV7-2
CASNLGAGRISYGYTF | TRBJ1-2 | TRBV7-9
CATHGPLSGANVLTF | TRBJ2-6 | TRBV7-2
CSARDGTGPSLAKNIQYF | TRBJ2-4 | TRBV20-1
CASSLAEGSDTQYF | TRBJ2-3 | TRBV12-3/TRBV12-4
CASSLAINSQETQYF | TRBJ2-5 | TRBV7-2
CATKSGTSGGNKNIQYF | NA | TRBV15
CASDSGGPTFF | TRBJ2-1 | TRBV7-9
CASRRSGVPETQYF | TRBJ2-5 | TRBV6-5
CASSPGDREQFF | TRBJ2-1 | TRBV18
CASSLEGQQNSPLHF | TRBJ1-6 | TRBV5-1
CASSPSGTGGAVANVLTF | TRBJ2-6 | TRBV3-1
CASSASRRPDTQYF | TRBJ2-3 | TRBV7-9
CASSLVVRRLGPAETQYF | TRBJ2-5 | TRBV5-5
CASSARGLDEQYF | NA | TRBV28
CASSLEGLAGGHQETQYF | TRBJ2-5 | TRBV5-1
CASSLSGGGAPADTQYF | TRBJ2-3 | TRBV27
CASSSSRDRGQPQHF | TRBJ1-5 | TRBV11-2
CSAPQGTLYGYTF | TRBJ1-2 | TRBV20-1
CASSPGTAARDTQYF | TRBJ2-3 | TRBV6-6
CASNPGTVYEQYF | NA | TRBV2
CASSERTGGQYRNEQFF | TRBJ2-1 | TRBV6-1
CASSQDLADEQYF | TRBJ2-7 | TRBV4-2
CAGSFRQGQFGYGYTF | TRBJ1-2 | TRBV7-6
CASSILAGSGTDTQYF | TRBJ2-3 | TRBV27
CASSLSTGGYEKLFF | TRBJ1-4 | TRBV6-5
CASSQGPRGSTDTQYF | TRBJ2-3 | TRBV14
CASSERGQQETQYF | TRBJ2-5 | TRBV6-1
CASSFGEETQYF | TRBJ2-5 | TRBV12-3/TRBV12-4
CASSLGRAAISSYNEQFF | TRBJ2-1 | TRBV7-9
CSARAPQGVQPQHF | TRBJ1-5 | TRBV20-1
CAGEGGGEYEQYF | TRBJ2-7 | TRBV2
CASSLSPGDTQYF | TRBJ2-3 | TRBV28
CASSPGTGGPNYNEQFF | TRBJ2-1 | TRBV11-2
CSVGVLAGHYEQYF | TRBJ2-7 | TRBV29-1
CASSSNRQGEVEETQYF | TRBJ2-5 | TRBV7-6
CASRRRTEPVGANVLTF | TRBJ2-6 | TRBV13
CAIGTSGGEETQYF | TRBJ2-5 | TRBV10-3
CASSDPADSSYEQYF | TRBJ2-7 | TRBV2
CASSVAPADTQYF | TRBJ2-3 | TRBV9